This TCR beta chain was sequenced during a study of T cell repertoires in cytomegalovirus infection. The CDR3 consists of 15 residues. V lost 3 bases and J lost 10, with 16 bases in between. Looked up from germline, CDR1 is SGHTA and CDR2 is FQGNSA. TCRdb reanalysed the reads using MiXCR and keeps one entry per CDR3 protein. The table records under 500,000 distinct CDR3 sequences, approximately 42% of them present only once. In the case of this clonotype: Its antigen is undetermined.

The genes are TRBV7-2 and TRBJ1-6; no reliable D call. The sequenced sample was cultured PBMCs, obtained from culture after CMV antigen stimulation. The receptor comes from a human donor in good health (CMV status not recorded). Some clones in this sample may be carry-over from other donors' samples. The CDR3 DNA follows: TGTGCCAGCAGCTTGGGTCTGGGCCAGGAGTCACCCCTCCACTTT. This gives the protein CASSLGLGQESPLHF.